This TCR beta chain originates from a study of OX40 agonist ivuxolimab in advanced cancers. Looking at the study overall: Of the participants, approximately 38% had some prior anti-PD-1, anti-PD-L1 or anti-CTLA-4 therapy, which was allowed. Whole-study results and caveats: The study observed clonal expansion of CD4+ and CD8+ blood T cells by week 6 at 0.1 to 3.0 mg/kg.

The CDR3 is made up of 13 amino acids. CDR1 and CDR2 (germline): GTSNPN, SVGIG (reference sequence). V gave up 3 bases and J gave up 4 bases, with 7 bases separating them. Data came from immunoSEQ multiplex PCR; TCRdb stores just in-frame clones and leaves some out. The sample has around 60,000 clones, around 93% seen once. In the case of this clone: What it binds is unknown.

The clonotype comes from an adult with an advanced solid tumor such as melanoma, head and neck, liver or kidney cancer. This sample comprised CD4+ or CD8+ T cells sorted from blood, obtained in a trial of the OX40 agonist ivuxolimab. The rearrangement uses TRBV30 and TRBJ1-6; D ambiguous. DNA of the CDR3: TGTGCCTGGAGGAAGGGATATAATTCACCCCTCCACTTT. Amino acid sequence: CAWRKGYNSPLHF. The full variable domain, with the rest looked up from reference TRBV30 and TRBJ1-6, is SQTIHQWPATLVQPVGSPLSLECTVEGTSNPNLYWYRQAAGRGLQLLFYSVGIGQISSEVPQNLSASRPQDRQFILSSKKLLLSDSGFYLCAWRKGYNSPLHFGNGTRLTVT.